A selection of T cell receptor beta chains follows, all from one sample in a study of radiotherapy plus CTLA-4 blockade in lung cancer. The assay was immunoSEQ multiplex PCR, and TCRdb's table has in-frame clones only and misses some. Seen here are about 47,000 clones, about 72% observed once, and the top ten hold approximately 8.3%. Here the sequenced sample was peripheral blood, taken from a patient treated with radiotherapy plus ipilimumab. The receptor set was obtained from a human donor with non-small cell lung cancer who had stable disease on radiotherapy plus ipilimumab. Each CDR3 is given with its conserved first and last residue. A D gene is named only where the DNA matches it firmly. Size tells how often a clone was seen (once, few, many) or the class of an expanded clone, and some rows leave it out.

clone size,V gene,J gene,D gene,CDR3 protein,CDR3 DNA
.,TRBV2,TRBJ2-1,.,CASIQLEYNEQFF,TGTGCCAGCATTCAATTGGAGTACAATGAGCAGTTCTTC
.,TRBV19,TRBJ2-2,.,CASARTYTGELFF,TGTGCCAGTGCCAGGACGTACACCGGGGAGCTGTTTTTT
.,TRBV2,TRBJ1-4,.,CASKGGTNEKLFF,TGTGCCAGCAAGGGGGGTACTAATGAAAAACTGTTTTTT
.,TRBV4-3,TRBJ1-5,TRBD1,CASSQDRDRPQHF,TGCGCCAGCAGCCAGGACCGGGACAGGCCCCAGCATTTT
.,TRBV10-3,TRBJ1-2,.,CAISAENYGHTF,TGTGCCATCAGTGCCGAGAACTATGGCCACACCTTC
.,TRBV5-4,TRBJ2-3,TRBD2,CASSLSLAGGRADTQYF,TGTGCCAGCAGCTTGAGCCTAGCGGGGGGGCGGGCAGATACGCAGTATTTT
.,TRBV2,TRBJ1-1,.,CASRRPGDTEAFF,TGTGCCAGCAGGAGGCCCGGAGACACTGAAGCTTTCTTT
.,TRBV30,TRBJ1-1,TRBD1,CAWSVTGAKNTEAFF,TGTGCCTGGAGTGTAACAGGGGCGAAGAACACTGAAGCTTTCTTT
.,TRBV5-1,TRBJ2-5,.,CASSLERGGETQYF,TGCGCCAGCAGCTTGGAAAGGGGTGGCGAGACCCAGTACTTC
.,TRBV30,TRBJ2-5,.,CAWSVGALRETQYF,TGTGCCTGGAGTGTAGGGGCGCTAAGGGAGACCCAGTACTTC
.,TRBV10-2,TRBJ1-6,TRBD1,CASRLRDSAGSPLHF,TGCGCCAGCAGGCTCCGGGACAGTGCGGGTTCACCCCTCCACTTT
few,TRBV7-9,TRBJ1-5,TRBD1,CASSKGADNQPQHF,TGTGCCAGCAGCAAGGGGGCTGACAATCAGCCCCAGCATTTT
.,TRBV19,TRBJ1-1,.,CASSKDTHTEAFF,TGTGCCAGTAGTAAGGACACACACACTGAAGCTTTCTTT
few,TRBV7-9,TRBJ1-6,.,CASSHPTGGVSPLHF,TGTGCCAGCAGCCATCCGACCGGGGGTGTCTCACCCCTCCACTTT
.,TRBV28,TRBJ1-2,TRBD1,CASSLPGQGSVGYTF,TGTGCCAGCAGTTTACCGGGACAGGGAAGTGTTGGCTACACCTTC
.,TRBV10-3,TRBJ2-2,.,CAITGTLNSVANTGELFF,TGTGCCATTACCGGGACCCTAAACTCCGTCGCGAACACCGGGGAGCTGTTTTTT
.,TRBV19,TRBJ1-4,TRBD1,CASRGGQGAEKLFF,TGTGCCAGTAGAGGAGGACAGGGCGCTGAAAAACTGTTTTTT
few,TRBV13,TRBJ2-7,.,CASSLGQGRSYEQYF,TGTGCCAGCAGCTTAGGGCAGGGACGGTCCTACGAGCAGTACTTC
.,TRBV5-4,TRBJ2-1,.,CASSLNGLRYNEQFF,TGTGCCAGCAGCTTAAACGGCCTCCGATACAATGAGCAGTTCTTC
few,TRBV5-1,TRBJ1-3,.,CASSKYRGLDSGNTIYF,TGCGCCAGCAGCAAATACCGGGGCCTAGACTCTGGAAACACCATATATTTT
once,TRBV6-4,TRBJ1-1,.,CASSEGIGTIAFF,TGTGCCAGCAGTGAGGGCATAGGGACGATTGCTTTCTTT
.,TRBV7-2,TRBJ2-1,.,CASSLDWLAGSSYNEQFF,TGTGCCAGCAGCTTAGATTGGTTGGCGGGCAGCTCCTACAATGAGCAGTTCTTC
.,TRBV19,TRBJ2-4,.,CASSIPRGITKNIQYF,TGTGCCAGTAGTATCCCCAGAGGGATTACCAAAAACATTCAGTACTTC
.,TRBV15,TRBJ1-2,.,CATSRPGENYGYTF,TGTGCCACCAGCAGGCCCGGGGAAAACTATGGCTACACCTTC
.,TRBV7-9,TRBJ1-1,.,CASSPTVFREAFF,TGTGCCAGCAGCCCCACCGTGTTTCGAGAAGCTTTCTTT
few,TRBV10-3,TRBJ2-7,.,CATKVHREVNYEQYF,TGTGCCACCAAGGTCCACAGGGAAGTTAACTACGAGCAGTACTTC
.,TRBV5-4,TRBJ1-4,.,CASHLAGGGEKLFF,TGTGCCAGCCATTTAGCGGGCGGGGGTGAAAAACTGTTTTTT
.,TRBV7-6,TRBJ1-4,.,CASSSRGGLTNEKLFF,TGTGCCAGCAGCAGCCGTGGTGGACTGACTAATGAAAAACTGTTTTTT
.,TRBV6-4,TRBJ1-6,TRBD1,CASSLTGASDNSPLHF,TGTGCCAGCAGCTTGACAGGGGCCTCCGATAATTCACCCCTCCACTTT
.,TRBV19,TRBJ2-7,TRBD1,CASSPSGTVNEQYF,TGTGCCAGTAGTCCATCCGGGACAGTTAACGAGCAGTACTTC
.,TRBV19,TRBJ1-2,TRBD1,CASSIQGQGYGYTF,TGTGCCAGTAGTATACAGGGACAGGGATATGGCTACACCTTC
.,TRBV28,TRBJ1-2,TRBD1,CASGGRGHYGYTF,TGTGCCAGCGGAGGCAGGGGGCACTATGGCTACACCTTC
.,TRBV5-1,TRBJ1-6,.,CASSLAGGDSPLHF,TGCGCCAGCAGCTTGGCTGGGGGCGATTCACCCCTCCACTTT
.,TRBV10-3,TRBJ1-4,.,CAISGGGDEKLFF,TGTGCCATCAGTGGAGGAGGGGATGAAAAACTGTTTTTT
.,TRBV9,TRBJ2-7,.,CASSAGQTYEQYF,TGTGCCAGCAGCGCAGGACAGACCTACGAGCAGTACTTC